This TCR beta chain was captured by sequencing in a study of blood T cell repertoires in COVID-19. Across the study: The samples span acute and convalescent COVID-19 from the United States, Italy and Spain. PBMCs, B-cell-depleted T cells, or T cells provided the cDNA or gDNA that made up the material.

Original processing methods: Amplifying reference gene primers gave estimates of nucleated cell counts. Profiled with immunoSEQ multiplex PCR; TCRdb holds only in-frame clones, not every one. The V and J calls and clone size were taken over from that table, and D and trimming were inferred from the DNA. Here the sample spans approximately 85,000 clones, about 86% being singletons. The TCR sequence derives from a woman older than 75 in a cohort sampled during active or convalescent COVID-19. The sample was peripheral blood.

The CDR3 DNA reads as TGTGCCAGCACTCTGGCCAGGGGGCTTGATGGCTACACCTTC. Translating it yields CASTLARGLDGYTF. The chain employs TRBV6-5 and TRBJ1-2, with 8 bases matching TRBD1. The CDR3 loop spans 14 amino acids. CDR1 MNHEY and CDR2 SVGAGI come from the germline V gene. With 7 bases clipped from V and 6 bases from J, the junction kept 10 bases outside the gene matches.